This is a list of T cell receptor beta chains from one sample in a study of shared T cell receptors in the human thymus. The assay was immunoSEQ multiplex PCR, and TCRdb's table has in-frame clones only and misses some. Of hundreds of thousands of clones in the sample, 88% are singletons; the top ten hold 0.0085% to 0.012%. These data are also associated with another study on human thymus T cells.

Specimen: thymocytes. Receptors originate from a boy in the first two years of life with a congenital heart defect. CDR3s include the opening cysteine and the closing phenylalanine or tryptophan. The D gene is left open where the match is weak. Only part of the rows carry a size: once, few, many, or a class if the clone is expanded.

V: TRBV9; size: .; D: TRBD2; J: TRBJ2-2; DNA: TGTGCCAGCAGCGGGTTACTAGCGGGAGAAACCGGGGAGCTGTTTTTT; CDR3: CASSGLLAGETGELFF
V: TRBV5-1; size: .; D: TRBD1; J: TRBJ2-7; DNA: TGCGCCAGCAGCTTGGTGCAGGGGGTCACCTACGAGCAGTACTTC; CDR3: CASSLVQGVTYEQYF
V: TRBV6-1; size: .; D: TRBD2; J: TRBJ2-7; DNA: TGTGCCAGCAGTGAAGCGTCGAGCGGGAGAAACCAGGGGTGTTACTTC; CDR3: CASSEASSGRNQGCYF
V: TRBV30; size: .; D: TRBD1; J: TRBJ1-4; DNA: TGTGCCTGGAGTAACCGCCCCGAAGGGGGCAGCGATGAAAAACTGTTTTTT; CDR3: CAWSNRPEGGSDEKLFF
V: TRBV28; size: .; D: TRBD1; J: TRBJ2-1; DNA: TGTGCCAGCAAACGACCGGGACAGACGTACAATGAGCAGTTCTTC; CDR3: CASKRPGQTYNEQFF
V: TRBV10-1; size: .; D: .; J: TRBJ2-5; DNA: TGCGCCAGCAGCCTCCAGGGATGGGAGACCCAGTACTTC; CDR3: CASSLQGWETQYF
V: TRBV5-1; size: .; D: TRBD2; J: TRBJ2-7; DNA: TGCGCCAGCAAGAAACTAGCGGTGAGCTCCTACGAGCAGTACTTC; CDR3: CASKKLAVSSYEQYF
V: TRBV29-1; size: few; D: .; J: TRBJ2-1; DNA: TGCAGCGTTGGTGGTGAGAATGAGCAGTTCTTC; CDR3: CSVGGENEQFF
V: TRBV6-4; size: .; D: .; J: TRBJ2-3; DNA: TGTGCCAGCAGTGCAGGGGCCCAGGGTAAGCAGTATTTT; CDR3: CASSAGAQGKQYF
V: TRBV4-1; size: .; D: TRBD2; J: TRBJ2-7; DNA: TGCGCCAGCAGCCCCCACGGACTAGCGGCGGCTGACTACGAGCAGTACTTC; CDR3: CASSPHGLAAADYEQYF
V: TRBV2; size: .; D: TRBD2; J: TRBJ2-1; DNA: TGTGCCAGCAGTGAGTCCGGACTAGCGAGGTCAGAAGAATTCTTC; CDR3: CASSESGLARSEEFF
V: TRBV4-3; size: .; D: .; J: TRBJ2-1; DNA: TGCGCCAGCAGCCAAGGCAGGGGCAATGAGCAGTTCTTC; CDR3: CASSQGRGNEQFF